A selection of T cell receptor beta chains follows, all from one sample in a study of shared clonotypes between healthy human individuals. The table came from immunoSEQ multiplex PCR; TCRdb's copy has only in-frame clones and leaves some out. The sample contains about 2,500,000 clones, approximately 94% of which appear only once. The specimen was naive CD4+ T cells sorted from blood. These receptors came from a man aged 18 to 29 in good health. CDR3s include the opening cysteine and the closing phenylalanine or tryptophan. The D gene is left open where the match is weak. Part of the rows lack a size; the others show once, few, many or a class for expanded clones.

v_call: TRBV7-9; clone_size: -; d_call: -; j_call: TRBJ1-2; cdr3_nt: TGTGCCAGCAGCTTTTCCGGGGTAGGCTATGGCTACACCTTC; cdr3_aa: CASSFSGVGYGYTF
v_call: TRBV6-5; clone_size: -; d_call: -; j_call: TRBJ2-6; cdr3_nt: TGTGCCAGCAGAGACCGTGGGGCTGGGGCCAACGTCCTGACTTTC; cdr3_aa: CASRDRGAGANVLTF
v_call: TRBV6-1; clone_size: -; d_call: -; j_call: TRBJ1-4; cdr3_nt: TGTGCCAGCAGTGTAGGGGGTTTGGGTGAAAAACTGTTTTTT; cdr3_aa: CASSVGGLGEKLFF
v_call: TRBV2; clone_size: few; d_call: -; j_call: TRBJ1-5; cdr3_nt: TGTGCCAGCCGAGGGGGCAATCAGCCCCAGCATTTT; cdr3_aa: CASRGGNQPQHF
v_call: TRBV30; clone_size: -; d_call: -; j_call: TRBJ2-2; cdr3_nt: TGTGCCTGGAATAAAGGGGCCTCGAACACCGGGGAGCTGTTTTTT; cdr3_aa: CAWNKGASNTGELFF
v_call: TRBV19; clone_size: few; d_call: TRBD1; j_call: TRBJ1-1; cdr3_nt: TGTGCCAGTAGTATAATGGGACAGGGCACTGAAGCTTTCTTT; cdr3_aa: CASSIMGQGTEAFF
v_call: TRBV5-1; clone_size: -; d_call: TRBD1; j_call: TRBJ2-2; cdr3_nt: TGCGCCAGCAGCGACCCCTCAGGGGGCGCGGAGCTGTTTTTT; cdr3_aa: CASSDPSGGAELFF
v_call: TRBV12-5; clone_size: -; d_call: TRBD2; j_call: TRBJ2-5; cdr3_nt: TGTGCTAGTGGCCTAGCGGGATCGGAGACCCAGTACTTC; cdr3_aa: CASGLAGSETQYF
v_call: TRBV7-9; clone_size: -; d_call: -; j_call: TRBJ2-7; cdr3_nt: TGTGCCAGCAGCTTTGGCCAGCCTACAGTTTACGAGCAGTACTTC; cdr3_aa: CASSFGQPTVYEQYF
v_call: TRBV5-1; clone_size: -; d_call: TRBD1; j_call: TRBJ1-1; cdr3_nt: TGCGCCAGCGGGACAGGGGGTACCTCGAACACTGAAGCTTTCTTT; cdr3_aa: CASGTGGTSNTEAFF
v_call: TRBV6-6; clone_size: -; d_call: TRBD1; j_call: TRBJ1-2; cdr3_nt: TGTGCCAGCCAAACAGGGGGTAGGGGCTACACCTTC; cdr3_aa: CASQTGGRGYTF
v_call: TRBV9; clone_size: -; d_call: -; j_call: TRBJ2-3; cdr3_nt: TGTGCCAGCAGCGTAGACCTAGGCACAGATACGCAGTATTTT; cdr3_aa: CASSVDLGTDTQYF
v_call: TRBV5-1; clone_size: -; d_call: -; j_call: TRBJ2-3; cdr3_nt: TGCGCCAGCAGCTTGACCCTAGTGAACACAGATACGCAGTATTTT; cdr3_aa: CASSLTLVNTDTQYF
v_call: TRBV11-3; clone_size: -; d_call: -; j_call: TRBJ2-1; cdr3_nt: TGTGCCAGCAGCTTAGACCAGGGCAGGGGTGGGGATGAGCAGTTCTTC; cdr3_aa: CASSLDQGRGGDEQFF
v_call: TRBV14; clone_size: -; d_call: -; j_call: TRBJ2-3; cdr3_nt: TGTGCCAGCAGCCAAGATCCGGGACTCAACACATATACGCAGTATTTT; cdr3_aa: CASSQDPGLNTYTQYF
v_call: TRBV7-9; clone_size: -; d_call: -; j_call: TRBJ2-7; cdr3_nt: TGTGCCAGCAGCTTAGACGACAATTTCTCCTACGAGCAGTACTTC; cdr3_aa: CASSLDDNFSYEQYF
v_call: TRBV30; clone_size: -; d_call: -; j_call: TRBJ2-7; cdr3_nt: TGTGCCTGGAGTGGCCAGCCAGGAGAGCAGTACTTC; cdr3_aa: CAWSGQPGEQYF
v_call: TRBV9; clone_size: -; d_call: -; j_call: TRBJ1-2; cdr3_nt: TGTGCCAGCAGCCCCCGAAGGGGGACCAAGACTAACTATGGCTACACCTTC; cdr3_aa: CASSPRRGTKTNYGYTF
v_call: TRBV27; clone_size: -; d_call: TRBD2; j_call: TRBJ2-7; cdr3_nt: TGTGCCAGCGGCGGGACGGGACTAGGGGTGTACGAGCAGTACTTC; cdr3_aa: CASGGTGLGVYEQYF
v_call: TRBV9; clone_size: -; d_call: -; j_call: TRBJ2-5; cdr3_nt: TGTGCCAGCAGCGTAGGTGTGACGGGTGATATAGAGACCCAGTACTTC; cdr3_aa: CASSVGVTGDIETQYF
v_call: TRBV28; clone_size: -; d_call: -; j_call: TRBJ1-1; cdr3_nt: TGTGCCAGCAGTTTAGACCGAGCTTGGTTCCGGATGAACACTGAAGCTTTCTTT; cdr3_aa: CASSLDRAWFRMNTEAFF
v_call: TRBV19; clone_size: -; d_call: -; j_call: TRBJ2-3; cdr3_nt: TGTGCCAGTAGTATGATCCAGGGCGTGGGGACAGATACGCAGTATTTT; cdr3_aa: CASSMIQGVGTDTQYF
v_call: TRBV10-2; clone_size: -; d_call: -; j_call: TRBJ2-5; cdr3_nt: TGCGCCAGCAGTGCACTAGTTCAAGAGACCCAGTACTTC; cdr3_aa: CASSALVQETQYF
v_call: TRBV4-3; clone_size: -; d_call: -; j_call: TRBJ2-5; cdr3_nt: TGCGCCAGCAGCCAAGGCCAGCGGCTGGTGCAAGAGACCCAGTACTTC; cdr3_aa: CASSQGQRLVQETQYF
v_call: TRBV18; clone_size: -; d_call: TRBD1; j_call: TRBJ2-7; cdr3_nt: TGTGCCAGCTCACTTGCCCGGGACAGGGGTTTCTCCTACGAGCAGTACTTC; cdr3_aa: CASSLARDRGFSYEQYF
v_call: TRBV19; clone_size: -; d_call: -; j_call: TRBJ1-6; cdr3_nt: TGTGCCAGTAGACTAGACAGCAGCTCCTATAATTCACCCCTCCACTTT; cdr3_aa: CASRLDSSSYNSPLHF